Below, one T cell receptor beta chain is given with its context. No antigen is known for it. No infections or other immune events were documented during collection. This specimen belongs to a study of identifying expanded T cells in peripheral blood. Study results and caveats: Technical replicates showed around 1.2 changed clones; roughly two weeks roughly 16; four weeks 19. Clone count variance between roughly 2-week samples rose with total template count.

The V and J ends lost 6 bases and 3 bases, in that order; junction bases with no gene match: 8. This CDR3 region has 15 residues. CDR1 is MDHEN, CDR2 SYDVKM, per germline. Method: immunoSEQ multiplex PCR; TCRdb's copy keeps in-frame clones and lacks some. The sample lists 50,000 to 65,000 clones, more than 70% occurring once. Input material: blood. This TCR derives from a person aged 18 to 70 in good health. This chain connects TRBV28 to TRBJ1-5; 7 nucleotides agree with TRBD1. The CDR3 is CASRSGGGNNQPQHF. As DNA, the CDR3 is TGTGCCAGCAGGTCGGGAGGGGGCAACAATCAGCCCCAGCATTTT.